This T cell receptor (beta chain) was obtained from a study of OX40 agonist ivuxolimab in advanced cancers. Whole-study context: Patients received ivuxolimab, an intravenous treatment, every 2 weeks at 0.01 to 10 mg/kg. Two patients with cutaneous melanoma and one with hepatocellular carcinoma, three in total, showed partial responses. Findings and limits, study-wide: CD8+ T cells averaged more expanded clones than CD4+. At 0.1 to 3.0 mg/kg and by week 6, CD4+ and CD8+ T cells in the blood had expanded clonally.

This clone was found once. Its target is not known. A much larger clone lies a single base off, so this may be a read error. The table came from immunoSEQ multiplex PCR; TCRdb's copy has only in-frame clones and leaves some out. The sample holds tens of thousands of clones; roughly 84% are singletons and the top ten take 11% to 15%. V was clipped by 2 bases and J by 2 bases; unmatched bases: 0. Germline V gives CDR1 SGHDT, CDR2 YYEEEE. The CDR3 has 13 amino acids. The TCR was taken from an adult with an advanced solid tumor such as melanoma, head and neck, liver or kidney cancer. The V gene is TRBV5-6, the J gene TRBJ1-1, with 7 bases lining up with TRBD1. This sample comprised CD4+ or CD8+ T cells sorted from blood, obtained in a trial of the OX40 agonist ivuxolimab. The CDR3, as DNA: TGTGCCAGCAGCTTAGGGGGCAACACTGAAGCTTTCTTT. This encodes CASSLGGNTEAFF.